Reported below is one T cell receptor beta chain. V shed 2 bases, J shed 1 base, and the junction held 9 bases outside the gene matches. This CDR3 region has 17 residues. In germline, CDR1 is SGHAT, CDR2 FQNNGV. The table came from immunoSEQ multiplex PCR; TCRdb's copy has only in-frame clones and leaves some out. The data contain 160,000 or so clones, 85% to 90% of them seen just once; the ten biggest clones take up 6.5% to 8.5%. Grouping used clinical history reported by participants in a survey and questionnaire. Donors in Cohort 3 counted as recovered after two negative PCRs, clearance, or symptom resolution. This specimen belongs to a study of blood T cell repertoires in COVID-19. On the study more broadly: From T cells, B-cell-depleted T cells, or PBMCs came the material, which was cDNA or gDNA.

The TCR sequence derives from a woman aged 45-60 years who had recovered from COVID-19. What was sequenced was PBMCs or T cells enriched from blood (not recorded which). The J gene is TRBJ2-7, the V gene TRBV11-2; 9 nucleotides line up with TRBD1. CDR3 in amino acids: CASSLYGAGQGSYEQYF. CDR3 nucleotide sequence: TGTGCCAGCAGCTTATACGGGGCAGGACAGGGGTCCTACGAGCAGTACTTC.